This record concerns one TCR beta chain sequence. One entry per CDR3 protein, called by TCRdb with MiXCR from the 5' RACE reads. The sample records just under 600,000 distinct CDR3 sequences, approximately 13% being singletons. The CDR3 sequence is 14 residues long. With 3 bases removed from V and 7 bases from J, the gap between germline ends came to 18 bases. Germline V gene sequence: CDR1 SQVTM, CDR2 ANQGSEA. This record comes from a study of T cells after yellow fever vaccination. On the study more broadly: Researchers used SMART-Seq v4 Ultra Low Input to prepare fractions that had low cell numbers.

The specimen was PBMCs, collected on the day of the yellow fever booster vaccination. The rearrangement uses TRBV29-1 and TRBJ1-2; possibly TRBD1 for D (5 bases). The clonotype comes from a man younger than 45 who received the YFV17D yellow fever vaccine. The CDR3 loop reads CSVDEGSREVGYTF. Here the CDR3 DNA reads TGCAGCGTTGACGAAGGTAGCAGGGAAGTTGGCTACACCTTC. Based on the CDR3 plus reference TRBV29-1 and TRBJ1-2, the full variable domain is SAVISQKPSRDICQRGTSLTIQCQVDSQVTMMFWYRQQPGQSLTLIATANQGSEATYESGFVIDKFPISRPNLTFSTLTVSNMSPEDSSIYLCSVDEGSREVGYTFGSGTRLTVV.